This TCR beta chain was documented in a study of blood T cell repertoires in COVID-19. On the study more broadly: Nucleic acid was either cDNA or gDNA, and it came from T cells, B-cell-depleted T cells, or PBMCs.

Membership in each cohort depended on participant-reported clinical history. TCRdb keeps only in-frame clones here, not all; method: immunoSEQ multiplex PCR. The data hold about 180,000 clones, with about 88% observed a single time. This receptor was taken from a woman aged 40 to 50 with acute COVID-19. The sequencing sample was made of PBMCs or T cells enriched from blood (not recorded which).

CDR3 sequence (DNA): TGTGCCAGCAGGGGGGACTCTGCGGGCACCGGGGAGCTGTTTTTT. Protein product: CASRGDSAGTGELFF. V gene TRBV11-2 combines with J gene TRBJ2-2, with D perhaps TRBD2 (6 bases). The germline gives CDR1 SGHAT, CDR2 FQNNGV. The CDR3 has 15 residues. Trimming stripped 6 bases from V and 4 bases from J, with 15 bases between.